Reported below is one T cell receptor (beta chain). Trimming removed 5 bases at V and 7 bases at J, with 10 bases between. Germline V gives CDR1 SGHDT, CDR2 YYEEEE. The CDR3 loop spans 13 amino acids. This entry belongs to a study of blood T cell repertoires in COVID-19. In the study overall: Specimens from acute and convalescent COVID-19 originated in the United States, Italy and Spain. In each case, the material was cDNA or gDNA derived from T cells, B-cell-depleted T cells, or PBMCs.

How the authors handled the data: Estimation of nucleated cell counts relied on the amplification of reference gene primers. Generated by immunoSEQ multiplex PCR, the TCRdb table keeps only in-frame clones and is missing some. V, J and clone size are taken as reported in that table, and D and trimming were inferred from the DNA itself. The sample has tens of thousands of clones; approximately 78% are singletons. The TCR originated in a human donor in a cohort sampled during active COVID-19. Sequenced material: peripheral blood. The rearrangement links TRBV5-6 to TRBJ1-6; D call uncertain. CDR3 DNA: TGTGCCAGCAGTCGGGTTAAAAATTCACCCCTCCACTTT. Amino acids: CASSRVKNSPLHF.